This TCR beta chain was identified in a study of chemoradiotherapy in HPV16-positive cancers. Study-wide background: Functional T-cell assays on a couple of HPV16-positive patients' cells defined candidate HPV-specific clones and common TCR motifs.

Findings and caveats of the study: Non-HPV-specific T cells did not expand in tumors during treatment, whereas candidate HPV-specific clones and E7-related motifs did. For HPV16-positive patients, expanding HPV-responsive T cells associated with longer recurrence-free survival.

Over chemoradiotherapy, repertoires were sampled more than once. Germline V CDR1 and CDR2: LNHDA, SQIVND (reference sequence). V lost 3 bases to trimming and J lost 8 bases; unmatched junction nucleotides: 3. CDR3 length: 12 residues. Repertoires were generated with immunoSEQ multiplex PCR, while TCRdb's copy carries only in-frame clones and drops some. The sample includes thousands of clones, about 79% of them seen just once. On this clone itself: The antigen remains undetermined.

This material consisted of tumor tissue, taken from a patient who underwent chemoradiotherapy. The receptor's source is a human donor with HPV-associated anogenital cancer. This chain uses TRBV19 with TRBJ1-1, with TRBD1 matching 7 bases. CDR3 in DNA: TGTGCCAGTAGTATCCAGGGGGGGGAAGCTTTCTTT. It is translated as CASSIQGGEAFF. Drawing the rest from reference TRBV19 and TRBJ1-1, the complete variable domain is DGGITQSPKYLFRKEGQNVTLSCEQNLNHDAMYWYRQDPGQGLRLIYYSQIVNDFQKGDIAEGYSVSREKKESFPLTVTSAQKNPTAFYLCASSIQGGEAFFGQGTRLTVV.